What follows are 30 T cell receptor beta chains derived from one specimen sequenced in a study of shared clonotypes between healthy human individuals. Using immunoSEQ multiplex PCR, the repertoire was profiled, and TCRdb retains in-frame clones only, with some absent. The sample contains roughly 2,500,000 clones, 80% to 95% of which appear only once. What was sequenced was naive CD4+ T cells from PBMCs. Described subset: CD45RA+ positively selected. These receptors originate from a man in his late teens or twenties in good health. Some clones in this sample may be carry-over from other donors' samples.

The J gene is TRBJ1-5, the V gene TRBV19, with D unresolved. This CDR3 has 12 amino acids. Trimming left V 8 bases short and J 7 bases short, with 12 bases between. Germline CDR1 reads LNHDA; CDR2 reads SQIVND (reference sequence). For the CDR3, the DNA is TGTGCCAGTCATGGACCGGGCCAGCCCCAGCATTTT. It yields the protein CASHGPGQPQHF.

The V and J genes are TRBV23-1 and TRBJ2-1; D possibly corresponds to TRBD1 (5 bases). TRBV23-1 is identified as an open reading frame with a role that is uncertain. The ends were cut back, 6 bases at V and 9 bases at J, with 27 bases in the middle. This CDR3 region has 17 residues. The DNA for the CDR3 is TGCGCCAGCAGCCAAGGGGTAGGACAACCTATAGGTAGTGAGCAGTTCTTC. This encodes CASSQGVGQPIGSEQFF.

The V and J genes are TRBV7-9 and TRBJ2-7; 7 bases line up with TRBD1. The CDR3 has 15 amino acids. Trimming at V came to 6 bases and at J to 6 bases, leaving 14 bases not matched to a gene. Germline lookup yields CDR1 SEHNR and CDR2 FQNEAQ (reference sequence). DNA of the CDR3: TGTGCCAGCAGGCCGACCACGGGACAGTATTTCGAGCAGTACTTC. Its protein is CASRPTTGQYFEQYF.

This clone was counted a single time. The same CDR3 is also encoded by other DNA sequences in this sample. CDR3 residues: CASSLVSGEKLFF. The CDR3 DNA follows: TGCGCCAGCAGCTTGGTTTCTGGTGAAAAACTGTTTTTT. The chain employs TRBV5-1 and TRBJ1-4; D remains unclear. V was clipped by 0 bases and J by 7 bases, with 7 bases between them. The CDR3 loop spans 13 amino acids. Germline CDR1 reads SGHRS; CDR2 reads YFSETQ.

This chain uses TRBV2 with TRBJ1-4, with TRBD1 matching over 8 bases. Germline CDR1 and CDR2: SNHLY and FYNNEI. The CDR3 totals 16 residues. The V and J ends lost 8 bases and 2 bases, in that order; junction bases with no gene match: 10. The CDR3 reads CASRVQGARTNEKLFF. DNA of the CDR3: TGTGCCAGCCGAGTGCAGGGGGCGCGGACTAATGAAAAACTGTTTTTT.

The genes are TRBV15 and TRBJ1-4; no clear D. Germline lookup yields CDR1 LNHNV and CDR2 YYDKDF (reference sequence). Trimming shortened V by 1 base and J by 4 bases, and 7 bases separated the two germline ends. The CDR3 spans 14 residues. This chain's CDR3 is CATSRVQHNEKLFF. The CDR3 coding sequence is TGTGCCACCAGCAGAGTACAGCATAATGAAAAACTGTTTTTT.

This clone was detected once. This chain links TRBV6-5 with TRBJ2-1; 8 bases are shared with TRBD2. V lost 4 bases and J lost 4; bases outside the gene matches: 6. Germline V lookup: CDR1 MNHEY, CDR2 SVGAGI. The CDR3 is 15 residues long. CDR3 nucleotides: TGTGCCAGCAGTTCCCAGGGACTAGGGTACAATGAGCAGTTCTTC. Translated, it gives CASSSQGLGYNEQFF.

This clone was seen a single time. The genes are TRBV30 and TRBJ2-5; possible D gene TRBD1, 5 bases. The CDR3 spans 13 residues. Germline V gene data show CDR1 as GTSNPN and CDR2 as SVGIG (reference sequence). The germline V and J ends were trimmed by 2 bases and 4 bases, with 11 bases remaining between them. CDR3 nucleotide sequence: TGTGCCTGGAGTAGGGGCCGCGGAGAGACCCAGTACTTC. This encodes CAWSRGRGETQYF.

This rearrangement joins TRBV11-1 to TRBJ2-5; D gene uncertain. This CDR3 comprises 12 residues. V lost 1 base and J 5 bases, leaving 5 bases between the germline ends. Germline CDR1 and CDR2: SGHAT and FQDESV (reference sequence). The CDR3: CASSLVAETQYF. As DNA, the CDR3 is TGTGCCAGCAGCTTAGTTGCGGAGACCCAGTACTTC.

The V gene is TRBV5-1, the J gene TRBJ2-3; no definite D call. V was shortened by 0 bases and J by 4 bases, with 9 bases between the two germline ends. The CDR3 runs to 14 residues. Germline CDR1 SGHRS, CDR2 YFSETQ. The CDR3 bases are TGCGCCAGCAGCTTGGCCAGCTCCGCAGATACGCAGTATTTT. Translation gives CASSLASSADTQYF.

The rearrangement links TRBV7-6 to TRBJ1-5; D uncertain. CDR3 length: 13 residues. Germline V gene sequence: CDR1 SGHVS, CDR2 FNYEAQ. V lost 4 bases, J lost 0 bases, and 4 bases lay in between. CDR3 DNA: TGTGCCAGCAGCTGGGATAGCAATCAGCCCCAGCATTTT. Translated: CASSWDSNQPQHF.

The chain employs TRBV18 and TRBJ2-7, with a possible D match to TRBD1 (6 bases). Germline V gives CDR1 KGHSH, CDR2 LQKENI. CDR3 length: 14 residues. Trimming took 6 bases from V and 1 from J, leaving 13 bases between them. In DNA form, the CDR3 reads TGTGCCAGCTCCCCAAATGGACAGTCCTACGAGCAGTACTTC. Its protein product is CASSPNGQSYEQYF.

This chain's CDR3 is CASSTRQGVYEQYF. The CDR3, as DNA: TGTGCCAGCAGCACCCGCCAGGGAGTTTACGAGCAGTACTTC. The chain uses TRBV7-8 and TRBJ2-7; possibly TRBD1 or TRBD2 for D (5 bases each). The germline gives CDR1 SGHVS, CDR2 FQNEAQ. V was trimmed by 5 bases and J by 4 bases, leaving 15 bases between them. The CDR3 contains 14 residues.

The chain recombines TRBV19 with TRBJ1-5; weak D call: TRBD1 (5 bases). The CDR3 contains 18 residues. Trimming stripped 6 bases from V and 6 bases from J, with 27 bases between. Germline V CDR1 and CDR2: LNHDA, SQIVND (reference sequence). CDR3 nucleotide sequence: TGTGCCAGTAGCCGACGGGACGGAATTTACTTGGTGGGTCAGCCCCAGCATTTT. Translation: CASSRRDGIYLVGQPQHF.

The chain recombines TRBV18 with TRBJ1-1, with TRBD1 matching over 10 bases. CDR3 length: 17 residues. After removal of 0 bases from V and 1 base from J, the junction contained 5 bases not matched to a gene. Germline V gene lookup returns CDR1 KGHSH and CDR2 LQKENI. The CDR3 region is CASSPPLGTGENTEAFF. CDR3 DNA: TGTGCCAGCTCACCACCGCTGGGGACAGGGGAGAACACTGAAGCTTTCTTT. The full variable domain, completed using reference TRBV18 and TRBJ1-1, is NAGVMQNPRHLVRRRGQEARLRCSPMKGHSHVYWYRQLPEEGLKFMVYLQKENIIDESGMPKERFSAEFPKEGPSILRIQQVVRGDSAAYFCASSPPLGTGENTEAFFGQGTRLTVV.

The J gene is TRBJ2-6, the V gene TRBV27; the D is unclear. Germline CDR1 and CDR2: MNHEY and SMNVEV (reference sequence). The V end lost 6 bases, the J end lost 0 bases, and 15 bases lay between the germline ends. The CDR3 extends over 17 amino acids. CDR3 region: CASSPRPLRSGANVLTF. CDR3 sequence (DNA): TGTGCCAGCAGCCCCAGGCCCCTCCGCTCTGGGGCCAACGTCCTGACTTTC. Together with reference TRBV27 and TRBJ2-6, the CDR3 gives the full variable domain: EAQVTQNPRYLITVTGKKLTVTCSQNMNHEYMSWYRQDPGLGLRQIYYSMNVEVTDKGDVPEGYKVSRKEKRNFPLILESPSPNQTSLYFCASSPRPLRSGANVLTFGAGSRLTVL.

The chain employs TRBV18 and TRBJ2-7; D perhaps matches TRBD1 (6 bases). This CDR3 comprises 16 residues. Germline V gene sequence: CDR1 KGHSH, CDR2 LQKENI. The V end lost 1 base, the J end lost 0 bases, and 13 bases lay between the germline ends. For the CDR3, the DNA is TGTGCCAGCTCACCACTCCGGGACACCAGCTCCTACGAGCAGTACTTC. It specifies CASSPLRDTSSYEQYF.

The chain carries TRBV7-2 and TRBJ2-6; 9 positions agree with TRBD1. The germline CDR1 and CDR2 sequences are SGHTA and FQGNSA. The CDR3 extends over 18 amino acids. V lost 10 bases, J lost 0 bases, and 13 bases stayed unmatched. The CDR3 region has the DNA TGTGCCAACGAACCGGGACAGGGAATCTCCTCTGGGGCCAACGTCCTGACTTTC. Encoded protein: CANEPGQGISSGANVLTF.

The chain carries TRBV6-5 and TRBJ1-5; tentatively, D is TRBD1 (5 bases). This CDR3 is 16 amino acids long. CDR1 is MNHEY and CDR2 is SVGAGI in the germline V gene. Trimming left V 4 bases short and J 4 bases short, with 17 bases between. The CDR3 sequence: CASSFTRDVGNQPQHF. CDR3 in DNA: TGTGCCAGCAGTTTTACCCGGGACGTCGGGAATCAGCCCCAGCATTTT.

The chain combines TRBV4-2 with TRBJ2-7; D perhaps matches TRBD1 (6 bases). The CDR3 spans 16 residues. CDR1 LGHNA and CDR2 YNFKEQ come from the germline V gene. Trimming cost V 4 bases and J 3 bases, with 19 bases left between them. This chain's CDR3 is CASSPPTGAAIYEQYF. CDR3 coding DNA: TGTGCCAGCAGCCCCCCGACAGGCGCGGCCATCTACGAGCAGTACTTC.

The chain recombines TRBV6-1 with TRBJ2-7; the match to TRBD1 covers 10 bases. CDR3 length: 20 amino acids. Losses at the gene ends were 1 base for V and 0 bases for J; bases not matched to a gene: 15. Germline V gives CDR1 MNHNS, CDR2 SASEGT. The CDR3 here is CASSEVFLFGTGASSYEQYF. The CDR3 DNA reads TGTGCCAGCAGTGAAGTTTTCTTGTTCGGGACAGGGGCCAGCTCCTACGAGCAGTACTTC.

The chain employs TRBV7-2 and TRBJ2-1, with 8 nucleotides matching TRBD2. The CDR3 has 15 amino acids. Trimming cost V 5 bases and J 0 bases; bases outside gene matches: 3. Germline-derived CDR1 and CDR2 are SGHTA and FQGNSA. The CDR3, as DNA: TGTGCCAGCAGCGCCGGGACTAGCTCCTACAATGAGCAGTTCTTC. As protein: CASSAGTSSYNEQFF.

The V call is TRBV2, the J call TRBJ2-1; 8 bases are a match to TRBD2. Losses at the gene ends were 6 bases for V and 4 bases for J; bases not matched to a gene: 5. Germline CDR1 and CDR2: SNHLY and FYNNEI. This CDR3 is 14 amino acids long. CDR3 nucleotide sequence: TGTGCCAGCAGAGAGACTAGCGTATACAATGAGCAGTTCTTC. Encoded protein: CASRETSVYNEQFF.

The genes are TRBV15 and TRBJ2-7; 8 nucleotides align to TRBD1. Unmatched junction bases numbered 20, after V lost 1 base and J lost 6 bases. The CDR3 runs 19 residues. Germline loops: CDR1 LNHNV, CDR2 YYDKDF (reference sequence). The CDR3 bases are TGTGCCACCAGCAGAGGAGGGGCAGGGGGCCGGCCGGTTTTCTCCGAGCAGTACTTC. Its protein is CATSRGGAGGRPVFSEQYF.

The chain links TRBV4-1 to TRBJ1-6; tentatively, D is TRBD1 (6 bases). Deletions cut 0 bases from V and 12 bases from J, with 15 bases between. The length of the CDR3 is 15 residues. Germline V gene sequence: CDR1 MGHRA, CDR2 YSYEKL. The CDR3 nucleotides are TGCGCCAGCAGCCAAGACGAGGGGGATGGGCTACCCCTCCACTTT. It codes for CASSQDEGDGLPLHF.

The genes are TRBV7-3 and TRBJ2-7, with 8 bases aligning to TRBD1. The ends lost 1 base at V and 2 bases at J; junction bases unmatched: 10. The CDR3 loop spans 17 amino acids. Per the germline V gene, CDR1 is SGHTA and CDR2 is FQGTGA. Written as DNA, the CDR3 is TGTGCCAGCAGCTTAAACGGAGCAGGGGGCTTACCCTACGAGCAGTACTTC. Amino acid sequence: CASSLNGAGGLPYEQYF. The variable domain in full, completed from reference TRBV7-3 and TRBJ2-7, reads GAGVSQTPSNKVTEKGKYVELRCDPISGHTALYWYRQSLGQGPEFLIYFQGTGAADDSGLPNDRFFAVRPEGSVSTLKIQRTERGDSAVYLCASSLNGAGGLPYEQYFGPGTRLTVT.

This chain joins TRBV9 and TRBJ2-3; no clear D. In germline, CDR1 is SGDLS, CDR2 YYNGEE. Trimming removed 0 bases from V and 2 bases from J, with 7 bases in between. The CDR3 sequence is 14 residues long. CDR3: CASSVGQDTDTQYF. The CDR3 DNA sequence: TGTGCCAGCAGCGTAGGGCAGGACACAGATACGCAGTATTTT.

This clone was seen more than once but under ten times. This specimen includes other DNA sequences encoding the same CDR3. This chain connects TRBV7-2 to TRBJ2-3; D gene uncertain. The CDR3 runs to 11 residues. The germline V and J ends were trimmed by 4 bases and 4 bases, with 3 bases remaining between them. Germline V lookup: CDR1 SGHTA, CDR2 FQGNSA. The CDR3 loop reads CASSSSDTQYF. In nucleotides, the CDR3 is TGTGCCAGCAGCTCCTCAGATACGCAGTATTTT.

This chain uses TRBV27 with TRBJ2-5, with TRBD2 as a possible D gene (6 bases). Germline CDR1 and CDR2: MNHEY and SMNVEV (reference sequence). V was pared by 7 bases and J by 3 bases, with 12 bases between. This CDR3 region has 13 residues. CDR3 region: CASTRTGEETQYF. CDR3 in DNA: TGTGCCAGCACCCGGACGGGAGAAGAGACCCAGTACTTC.

This clone appeared once. The V gene is TRBV5-4, the J gene TRBJ1-4; 8 nucleotides agree with TRBD1. V shed 4 bases, J shed 0 bases, and the junction held 2 bases outside the gene matches. Germline lookup yields CDR1 SGHNT and CDR2 YYREEE (reference sequence). This CDR3 has 15 amino acids. CDR3 sequence reads: CASSQTGATNEKLFF. The CDR3 nucleotides are TGTGCCAGCAGCCAGACAGGGGCAACTAATGAAAAACTGTTTTTT.